These T cell receptor beta chains were read from a single sample in a study of blood T cell repertoires in COVID-19. The assay was immunoSEQ multiplex PCR, and TCRdb's table has in-frame clones only and misses some. The sample carries under 95,000 clones, about nine tenths recorded once. The material sequenced was peripheral blood. These receptors were collected from a man in his fifties or sixties with COVID-19, enrolled during active disease. The CDR3 runs from the conserved cysteine through the conserved F or W. A D gene is named only where the DNA matches it firmly. Only part of the rows carry a size: once, few, many, or a class if the clone is expanded.

J | V | size | D | DNA | CDR3
TRBJ2-1 | TRBV11-2 | . | TRBD2 | TGTGCCAGCAGCAAAAGCGGGAATAGGGTTGAGCAGTTCTTC | CASSKSGNRVEQFF
TRBJ2-7 | TRBV9 | . | TRBD1 | TGTGCCAGCAGCAAGAGACAGGGCCACGAGCAGTACTTC | CASSKRQGHEQYF
TRBJ2-1 | TRBV9 | once | . | TGTGCCAGCAGCCTCTGGGATAGCGCGTACAATGAGCAGTTCTTC | CASSLWDSAYNEQFF
TRBJ2-1 | TRBV7-3 | . | TRBD2 | TGTGCCAGCAGCTTAACGTCCAGCGGGGGGAACAATGAGCAGTTCTTC | CASSLTSSGGNNEQFF
TRBJ2-2 | TRBV5-1 | . | TRBD2 | TGCGCCAGCAGCAAAGGACTAGCGGGAGGTAGCGACGGGGAGCTGTTTTTT | CASSKGLAGGSDGELFF
TRBJ1-5 | TRBV18 | . | TRBD1 | TGTGCCAGCTCATCGACAGGGGGTAATCAGCCCCAGCATTTT | CASSSTGGNQPQHF
TRBJ2-3 | TRBV5-1 | once | . | TGCGCCAGCAGCTTGGCCGGAGGGGCCGCAGATACGCAGTATTTT | CASSLAGGAADTQYF
TRBJ1-1 | TRBV18 | . | . | TGTGCCAGCTCAGGCGTGGGGCGGACTGAAGCTTTCTTT | CASSGVGRTEAFF
TRBJ1-2 | TRBV14 | . | . | TGTGCCAGCAGCCAAGTTAACCAGGGCGCAACCTTC | CASSQVNQGATF
TRBJ1-2 | TRBV6-5 | . | . | TGTGCCAGCAGGACAGACGGAAAGTATGGCTACACCTTC | CASRTDGKYGYTF
TRBJ2-1 | TRBV4-3 | . | . | TGCGCCAGCAGCCAAGAGGTCGGGAGTTCCTACAATGAGCAGTTCTTC | CASSQEVGSSYNEQFF
TRBJ1-1 | TRBV5-5 | . | TRBD1 | TGTGCCAGCAGCTTGTTAGGGACAGGGACCACTGAAGCTTTCTTT | CASSLLGTGTTEAFF
TRBJ2-3 | TRBV3-1/TRBV3-2 | . | . | TGTGCCAGCAGCCTCTCGCGGCCGGGAGGCACAGATACGCAGTATTTT | CASSLSRPGGTDTQYF
TRBJ2-1 | TRBV3-1/TRBV3-2 | . | TRBD2 | TGTGCCAGCAGCCCAGAAGCGGGAGGAAGCCATGAGCAGTTCTTC | CASSPEAGGSHEQFF
TRBJ2-1 | TRBV7-9 | . | TRBD2 | TGTGCCAGCAGCTTAGCGGGTAGCGGGAGGGCGTCGTACAATGAGCAGTTCTTC | CASSLAGSGRASYNEQFF
TRBJ1-4 | TRBV6-5 | . | TRBD1 | TGTGCCAGCAGTTATCAGGGGGCGCGGAGTGAAAAACTGTTTTTT | CASSYQGARSEKLFF
TRBJ2-1 | TRBV18 | . | . | TGTGCCAGCTCACCACTAAGTGGCCGCCAAATCTCCTACAATGAGCAGTTCTTC | CASSPLSGRQISYNEQFF
TRBJ2-5 | TRBV10-1 | . | . | TGCGCCAGCAGTGAGGGGGACAAGGGGGCCCAGTACTTC | CASSEGDKGAQYF
TRBJ1-4 | TRBV30 | . | TRBD1 | TGTGCCTGGGGGACAGGGGGAACTAATGAAAAACTGTTTTTT | CAWGTGGTNEKLFF
TRBJ2-2 | TRBV5-1 | . | TRBD2 | TGCGCCAGCAGGTTTAGCGGGATGAACACCGGGGAGCTGTTTTTT | CASRFSGMNTGELFF
TRBJ2-1 | TRBV7-3 | . | . | TGTGCCAGCAGCTTAACTGTGCAAGCTGAGCAGTTCTTC | CASSLTVQAEQFF
TRBJ2-1 | TRBV5-5 | . | TRBD2 | TGTGCCAGCAGCTTGGTTGTAGCGGGACTGGCATACAATGAGCAGTTCTTC | CASSLVVAGLAYNEQFF
TRBJ1-2 | TRBV30 | . | . | TGTGCCTGGAGTGTAGGAGCCTATGGCTACACCTTC | CAWSVGAYGYTF
TRBJ1-1 | TRBV5-8 | . | . | TGTGCCAGCAGCCTGGACAGAAGATCTGAAGCTTTCTTT | CASSLDRRSEAFF
TRBJ2-3 | TRBV2 | . | TRBD2 | TGTGCCAGCAGTGTCGGGACTAGCGGATACACAGATACGCAGTATTTT | CASSVGTSGYTDTQYF
TRBJ2-4 | TRBV5-8 | . | TRBD1 | TGTGCCAGCAGCCGAGACAGGGACATTCAGTACTTC | CASSRDRDIQYF
TRBJ1-1 | TRBV5-4 | . | . | TGTGCCAGCAGCTCCAGGGTTCAGAACACTGAAGCTTTCTTT | CASSSRVQNTEAFF
TRBJ1-3 | TRBV5-1 | . | . | TGCGCCAGCAGTCCGTTTAGAGGTTTAGGAAACACCATATATTTT | CASSPFRGLGNTIYF
TRBJ2-1 | TRBV3-1/TRBV3-2 | few | TRBD2 | TGTGCCAGCAGCCAAGACGGGACTAGTCAAAATGAGCAGTTCTTC | CASSQDGTSQNEQFF
TRBJ2-2 | TRBV7-9 | . | . | TGTGCCAGCAGCCCCCCGACAGCGAACACCGGGGAGCTGTTTTTT | CASSPPTANTGELFF
TRBJ2-1 | TRBV13 | . | TRBD2 | TGTGCCAGCAGCCGGACTAGCGGGGGATACAATGAGCAGTTCTTC | CASSRTSGGYNEQFF
TRBJ1-2 | TRBV5-6 | . | TRBD1 | TGTGCCAGCAACAGGGGCTATGGCTACACCTTC | CASNRGYGYTF
TRBJ2-3 | TRBV7-8 | . | TRBD2 | TGTGCCAGCAGCCGCCGGACTAGCGGGGCGATCACAGATACGCAGTATTTT | CASSRRTSGAITDTQYF
TRBJ2-2 | TRBV5-4 | . | TRBD1 | TGTGCCAGCAGCAGGCCAACCGGGACAGAAGGCACCGGGGAGCTGTTTTTT | CASSRPTGTEGTGELFF
TRBJ2-5 | TRBV6-5 | . | TRBD1 | TGTGCCAGCTCTGACAGGGCAAACCTCCAAGAGACCCAGTACTTC | CASSDRANLQETQYF
TRBJ2-2 | TRBV12-3/TRBV12-4 | . | TRBD1 | TGTGCCAGCAGTGCACAGGGGATGGGGGAGCTGTTTTTT | CASSAQGMGELFF
TRBJ1-1 | TRBV5-4 | . | TRBD1 | TGTGCCAGCAGCTCGAAACAGGGGTTAAGCACTGAAGCTTTCTTT | CASSSKQGLSTEAFF
TRBJ2-1 | TRBV7-8 | . | TRBD2 | TGTGCCAGCAGCCTGGGGACTAGCGGGAGGGCTTACAATGAGCAGTTCTTC | CASSLGTSGRAYNEQFF
TRBJ2-3 | TRBV4-1 | . | TRBD2 | TGCGCCAGCAGCCAAGTGTTTTCGGGAGGAACAGATACGCAGTATTTT | CASSQVFSGGTDTQYF